The 10 T cell receptor beta chains below come from one sample, sequenced in a study of CD4+ T cells in melanoma. Clones were sequenced by immunoSEQ multiplex PCR, and TCRdb holds only the in-frame ones, with some missing. The profile shows roughly 140,000 clones, about 93% of them singletons. These receptors came from a human donor with melanoma.

The chain carries TRBV10-1 and TRBJ2-3; the D call may be TRBD1 or TRBD2 (5 bases each). Germline CDR1 reads WNHNN; CDR2 reads SYGVQD (reference sequence). V was cut by 6 bases and J by 0 bases, with 7 bases left in between. This CDR3 region has 13 residues. CDR3 DNA: TGCGCCAGCAGAGGGGACAGCACAGATACGCAGTATTTT. Amino acids: CASRGDSTDTQYF.

The V call is TRBV5-4, the J call TRBJ2-7; TRBD2 aligns across 11 bases. V shed 2 bases and J 6 bases; nucleotides not matched to a gene: 7. This CDR3 region has 15 residues. Germline values: CDR1 SGHNT, CDR2 YYREEE (reference sequence). CDR3 amino acids: CASSFPSGGTGEQYF. The DNA of the CDR3 is TGTGCCAGCAGCTTCCCTAGCGGGGGGACCGGCGAGCAGTACTTC.

The chain links TRBV7-8 to TRBJ2-7; 11 bases line up with TRBD1. The CDR3 is 15 amino acids. The V gene end was trimmed by 5 bases and the J gene end by 2 bases; junction bases not matched to a gene: 5. Germline CDR1 reads SGHVS; CDR2 reads FQNEAQ. CDR3 DNA: TGTGCCAGCAGCCCCGGACAGGGGGCAACCTACGAGCAGTACTTC. This translates into CASSPGQGATYEQYF.

CDR3 in amino acids: CASSPDNGIMWTIYF. The CDR3, as DNA: TGTGCCAGCTCACCAGACAACGGGATCATGTGGACCATATATTTT. The chain uses TRBV18 and TRBJ1-3; D is undetermined. V lost 2 bases and J 10 bases, leaving 18 bases between the germline ends. The CDR3 covers 15 residues. Germline V lookup: CDR1 KGHSH, CDR2 LQKENI.

The V call is TRBV13, the J call TRBJ2-5, with D possibly matching TRBD2 (5 bases). CDR3 length: 14 residues. Germline V gene sequence: CDR1 PRHDT, CDR2 FYEKMQ (reference sequence). V dropped 2 bases and J dropped 6 bases, with 13 bases sitting between them. CDR3 nucleotides: TGTGCCAGCAGCTTAAGGAGCGGCGAGAAGACCCAGTACTTC. Its translation: CASSLRSGEKTQYF. Combining the CDR3 with reference TRBV13 and TRBJ2-5 gives the whole variable domain AAGVIQSPRHLIKEKRETATLKCYPIPRHDTVYWYQQGPGQDPQFLISFYEKMQSDKGSIPDRFSAQQFSDYHSELNMSSLELGDSALYFCASSLRSGEKTQYFGPGTRLLVL.

This sequence joins TRBV18 and TRBJ1-3; no clear D. The V gene lost 1 base and the J gene lost 1 base, with 20 bases spanning the gap. The V gene's germline CDR1 is KGHSH and CDR2 LQKENI. The length of the CDR3 is 19 residues. DNA of the CDR3: TGTGCCAGCTCACCACTCGCTGGCCCGGACGGGAAGTCTGGAAACACCATATATTTT. Its translation: CASSPLAGPDGKSGNTIYF.

J is TRBJ1-1 and V is TRBV5-1, with D possibly matching TRBD1 (5 bases). CDR1 and CDR2 (germline): SGHRS, YFSETQ. Trimming took off 0 bases at V and 7 bases at J, with 10 bases between the two ends. This CDR3 comprises 13 residues. The CDR3: CASSLAGRDEAFF. CDR3 coding DNA: TGCGCCAGCAGCTTGGCGGGGCGGGATGAAGCTTTCTTT.

This chain joins TRBV11-3 and TRBJ2-3; TRBD1 might be the D (6 bases). This CDR3 comprises 13 residues. The V gene's germline CDR1 is SGHNT and CDR2 YENEEA. Trimming took off 4 bases at V and 5 bases at J, with 10 bases between the two ends. DNA of the CDR3: TGTGCCAGCAGCTCGGACAGACTAGATACGCAGTATTTT. This sequence encodes CASSSDRLDTQYF.

The chain combines TRBV30 with TRBJ1-2, with a weak D call TRBD1 (6 bases). The CDR3 covers 13 residues. V was trimmed by 3 bases and J by 1 base, leaving 9 bases between them. Germline loops: CDR1 GTSNPN, CDR2 SVGIG (reference sequence). This chain's CDR3 is CAWSDRINYGYTF. As DNA, the CDR3 is TGTGCCTGGAGCGACAGGATTAACTATGGCTACACCTTC. The full variable domain, completed using reference TRBV30 and TRBJ1-2, is SQTIHQWPATLVQPVGSPLSLECTVEGTSNPNLYWYRQAAGRGLQLLFYSVGIGQISSEVPQNLSASRPQDRQFILSSKKLLLSDSGFYLCAWSDRINYGYTFGSGTRLTVV.

The chain carries TRBV5-1 and TRBJ2-1, with 8 nucleotides matching TRBD1. Unmatched junction bases numbered 14, after V lost 4 bases and J lost 8 bases. The CDR3 runs 16 residues. Germline V gives CDR1 SGHRS, CDR2 YFSETQ. The CDR3 loop is CASSQQSGTGIDEQFF. In nucleotides, the CDR3 is TGCGCCAGCAGCCAACAATCGGGGACAGGAATCGATGAGCAGTTCTTC. The full variable domain, rest sourced from reference TRBV5-1 and TRBJ2-1, is KAGVTQTPRYLIKTRGQQVTLSCSPISGHRSVSWYQQTPGQGLQFLFEYFSETQRNKGNFPGRFSGRQFSNSRSEMNVSTLELGDSALYLCASSQQSGTGIDEQFFGPGTRLTVL.